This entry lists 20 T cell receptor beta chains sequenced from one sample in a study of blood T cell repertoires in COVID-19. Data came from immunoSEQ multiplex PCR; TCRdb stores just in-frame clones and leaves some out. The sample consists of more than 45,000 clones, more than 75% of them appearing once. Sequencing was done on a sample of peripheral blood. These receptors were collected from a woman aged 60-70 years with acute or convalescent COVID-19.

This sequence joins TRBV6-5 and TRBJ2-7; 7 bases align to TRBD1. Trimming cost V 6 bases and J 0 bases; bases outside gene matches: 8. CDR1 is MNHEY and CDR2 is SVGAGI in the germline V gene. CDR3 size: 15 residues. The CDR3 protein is CASRKDRTSSYEQYF. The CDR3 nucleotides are TGTGCCAGCAGGAAGGACAGGACTTCCTCCTACGAGCAGTACTTC.

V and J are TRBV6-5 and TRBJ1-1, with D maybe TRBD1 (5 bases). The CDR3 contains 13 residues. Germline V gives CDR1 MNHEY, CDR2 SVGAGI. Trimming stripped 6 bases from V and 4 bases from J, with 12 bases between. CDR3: CASRGEGVTEAFF. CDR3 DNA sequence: TGTGCCAGCAGGGGGGAGGGAGTCACTGAAGCTTTCTTT.

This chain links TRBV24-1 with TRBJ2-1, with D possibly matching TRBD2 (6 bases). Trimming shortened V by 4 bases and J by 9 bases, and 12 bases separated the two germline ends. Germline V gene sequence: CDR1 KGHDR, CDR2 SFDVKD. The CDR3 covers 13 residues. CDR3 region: CATSEAHGSEQFF. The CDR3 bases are TGTGCCACCAGTGAAGCCCACGGGAGTGAGCAGTTCTTC.

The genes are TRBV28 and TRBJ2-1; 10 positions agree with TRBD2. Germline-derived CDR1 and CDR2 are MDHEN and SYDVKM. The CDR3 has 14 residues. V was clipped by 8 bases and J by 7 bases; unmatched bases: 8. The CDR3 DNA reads TGTGCCAGCCGTGGAGCGGGGGGGCCGAATGAGCAGTTCTTC. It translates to CASRGAGGPNEQFF. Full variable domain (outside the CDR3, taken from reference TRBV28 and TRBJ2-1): DVKVTQSSRYLVKRTGEKVFLECVQDMDHENMFWYRQDPGLGLRLIYFSYDVKMKEKGDIPEGYSVSREKKERFSLILESASTNQTSMYLCASRGAGGPNEQFFGPGTRLTVL.

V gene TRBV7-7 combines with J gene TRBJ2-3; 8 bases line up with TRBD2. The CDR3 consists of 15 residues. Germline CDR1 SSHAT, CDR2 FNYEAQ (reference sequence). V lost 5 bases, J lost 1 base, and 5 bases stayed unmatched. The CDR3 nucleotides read TGTGCCAGCAGCCCGCGGGGGGTGGGCACAGATACGCAGTATTTT. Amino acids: CASSPRGVGTDTQYF.

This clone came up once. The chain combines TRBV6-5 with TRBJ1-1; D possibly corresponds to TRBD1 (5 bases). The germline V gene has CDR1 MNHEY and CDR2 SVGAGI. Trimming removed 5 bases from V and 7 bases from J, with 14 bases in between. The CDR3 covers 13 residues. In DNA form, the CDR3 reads TGTGCCAGCAGTCAGGGTAGGATCAGTGAAGCTTTCTTT. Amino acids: CASSQGRISEAFF.

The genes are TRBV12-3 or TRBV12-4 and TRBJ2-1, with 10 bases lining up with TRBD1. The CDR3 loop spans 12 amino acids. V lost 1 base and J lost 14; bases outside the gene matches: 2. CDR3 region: CASSLGTGGKFF. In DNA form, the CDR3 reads TGTGCCAGCAGTTTAGGGACAGGGGGTAAGTTCTTC.

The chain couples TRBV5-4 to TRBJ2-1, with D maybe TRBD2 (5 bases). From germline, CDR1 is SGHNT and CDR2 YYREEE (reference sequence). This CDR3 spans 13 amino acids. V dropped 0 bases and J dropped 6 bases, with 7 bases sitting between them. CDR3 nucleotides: TGTGCCAGCAGCTTGGCCCTAGCCAATGAGCAGTTCTTC. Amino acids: CASSLALANEQFF.

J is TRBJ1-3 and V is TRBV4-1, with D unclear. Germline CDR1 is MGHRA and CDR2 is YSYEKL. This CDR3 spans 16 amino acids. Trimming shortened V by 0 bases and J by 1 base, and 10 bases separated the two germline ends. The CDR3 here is CASSQDSGESGNTIYF. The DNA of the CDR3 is TGCGCCAGCAGCCAAGATTCTGGAGAGTCTGGAAACACCATATATTTT.

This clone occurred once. CDR3 in DNA: TGTGCCAGCAGCTTGGGACAGCTTGATGGACCCCTCCACTTT. Translation gives CASSLGQLDGPLHF. The chain couples TRBV5-8 to TRBJ1-6, with a possible D match to TRBD1 (5 bases). This CDR3 has 14 amino acids. The V gene lost 0 bases and the J gene lost 12 bases, with 13 bases spanning the gap. The germline V gene has CDR1 SGHTS and CDR2 YDEGEE.

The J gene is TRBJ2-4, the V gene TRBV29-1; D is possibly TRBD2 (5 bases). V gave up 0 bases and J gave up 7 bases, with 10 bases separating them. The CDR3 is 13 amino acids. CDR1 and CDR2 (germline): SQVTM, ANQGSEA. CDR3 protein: CSVEDTGFNIQYF. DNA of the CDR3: TGCAGCGTTGAAGATACGGGGTTCAACATTCAGTACTTC.

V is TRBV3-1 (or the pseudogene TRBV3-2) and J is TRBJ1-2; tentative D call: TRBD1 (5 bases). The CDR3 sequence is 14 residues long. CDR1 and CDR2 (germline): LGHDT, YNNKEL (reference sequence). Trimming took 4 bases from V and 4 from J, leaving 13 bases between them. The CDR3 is CASSPILGGYGYTF. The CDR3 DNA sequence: TGTGCCAGCAGCCCTATACTCGGGGGCTATGGCTACACCTTC.

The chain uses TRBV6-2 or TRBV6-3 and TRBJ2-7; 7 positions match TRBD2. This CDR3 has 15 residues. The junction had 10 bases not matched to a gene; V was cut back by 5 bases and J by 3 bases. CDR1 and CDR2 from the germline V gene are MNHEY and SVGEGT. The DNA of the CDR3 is TGTGCCAGCAGTACTCGAGGAGCGGGAAACTACGAGCAGTACTTC. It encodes CASSTRGAGNYEQYF.

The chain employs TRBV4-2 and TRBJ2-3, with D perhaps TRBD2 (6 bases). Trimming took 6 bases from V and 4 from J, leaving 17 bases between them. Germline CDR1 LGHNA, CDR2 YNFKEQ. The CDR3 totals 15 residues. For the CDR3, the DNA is TGTGCCAGCAGGCTGACTAGTTTCGCCGCAGATACGCAGTATTTT. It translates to CASRLTSFAADTQYF.

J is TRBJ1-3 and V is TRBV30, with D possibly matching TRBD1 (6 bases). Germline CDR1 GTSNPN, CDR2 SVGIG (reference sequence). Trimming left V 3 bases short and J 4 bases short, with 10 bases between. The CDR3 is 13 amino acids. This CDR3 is CAWSSGGGNTIYF. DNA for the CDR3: TGTGCCTGGAGCAGCGGGGGCGGAAACACCATATATTTT.

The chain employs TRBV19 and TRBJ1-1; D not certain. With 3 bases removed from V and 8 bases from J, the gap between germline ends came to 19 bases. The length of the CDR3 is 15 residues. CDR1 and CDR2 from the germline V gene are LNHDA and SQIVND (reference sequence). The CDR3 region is CASSIGGSPTGEAFF. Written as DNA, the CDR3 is TGTGCCAGTAGTATTGGAGGGTCCCCTACCGGGGAAGCTTTCTTT.

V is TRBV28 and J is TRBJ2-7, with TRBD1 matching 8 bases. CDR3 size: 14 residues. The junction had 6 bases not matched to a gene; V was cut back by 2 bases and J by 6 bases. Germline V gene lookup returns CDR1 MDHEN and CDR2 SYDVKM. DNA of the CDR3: TGTGCCAGCAGTTTACGGGACAGGTGGTCCGAGCAGTACTTC. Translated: CASSLRDRWSEQYF.

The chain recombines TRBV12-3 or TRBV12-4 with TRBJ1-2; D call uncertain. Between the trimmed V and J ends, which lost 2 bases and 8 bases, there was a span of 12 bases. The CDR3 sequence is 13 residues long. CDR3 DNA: TGTGCCAGCAGTTTATTGCGGCAGAACGGCTACACCTTC. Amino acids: CASSLLRQNGYTF.

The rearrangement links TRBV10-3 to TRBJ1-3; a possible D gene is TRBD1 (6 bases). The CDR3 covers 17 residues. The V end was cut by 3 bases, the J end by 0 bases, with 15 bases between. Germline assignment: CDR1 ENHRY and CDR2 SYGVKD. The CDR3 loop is CAISDGWGGGSGNTIYF. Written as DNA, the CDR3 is TGTGCCATCAGTGATGGGTGGGGAGGGGGCTCTGGAAACACCATATATTTT.

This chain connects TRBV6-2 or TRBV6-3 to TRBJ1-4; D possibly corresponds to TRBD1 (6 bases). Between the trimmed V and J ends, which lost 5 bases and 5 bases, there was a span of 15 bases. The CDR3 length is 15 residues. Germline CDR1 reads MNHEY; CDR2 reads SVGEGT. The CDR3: CASSRGGADNEKLFF. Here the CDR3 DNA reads TGTGCCAGCAGTCGAGGGGGTGCTGACAATGAAAAACTGTTTTTT.